Each of the 3 T cell receptor beta chains below was sequenced from the same sample in a study of T cell responses to AZD1222 COVID-19 vaccine. Using immunoSEQ multiplex PCR, the repertoire was profiled, and TCRdb retains in-frame clones only, with some absent. The data contain 100,000 to 150,000 clones, 75% to 90% of them seen just once; the ten biggest clones take up 1.5%. The sequencing used peripheral blood, collected on day 0 of AZD1222 vaccination. The source is an adult in good health.

The V call is TRBV19, the J call TRBJ1-6; D remains ambiguous. Deletions cut 5 bases from V and 2 bases from J, with 10 bases between. There are 15 residues in the CDR3. The V gene's germline CDR1 is LNHDA and CDR2 SQIVND (reference sequence). The chain's CDR3 is CASSGLGPYNSPLHF. The CDR3 DNA sequence: TGTGCCAGTAGTGGACTCGGTCCCTATAATTCACCCCTCCACTTT.

The chain joins TRBV27 to TRBJ1-2; possibly TRBD1 for D (5 bases). Trimming took 5 bases from V and 5 from J, leaving 12 bases between them. The germline V gene has CDR1 MNHEY and CDR2 SMNVEV (reference sequence). The CDR3 sequence is 13 residues long. The CDR3 coding sequence is TGTGCCAGCAGTAAGGCGGGACTTTATGGCTACACCTTC. It codes for CASSKAGLYGYTF.

The J gene is TRBJ2-5, the V gene TRBV28; D is perhaps TRBD2 (6 bases). The CDR3 has 14 residues. Germline CDR1 reads MDHEN; CDR2 reads SYDVKM. V lost 7 bases and J 3 bases, leaving 15 bases between the germline ends. In DNA, the CDR3 is TGTGCCAGCACGGAGGCGGGGAAGGAAGAGACCCAGTACTTC. The encoded protein is CASTEAGKEETQYF.